This entry lists 21 T cell receptor beta chains sequenced from one sample in a study of blood T cell repertoires in COVID-19. TCRdb's copy holds only in-frame clones and misses some; the assay was immunoSEQ multiplex PCR. The sample carries around 300,000 clones, roughly 89% recorded once. Sequences were obtained from peripheral blood. The receptors were sampled from a woman aged 35 to 49 who had recovered from COVID-19.

The rearrangement joins TRBV4-1 to TRBJ2-5; TRBD1 agrees at 9 bases. The CDR3 is made up of 19 amino acids. Looked up from germline, CDR1 is MGHRA and CDR2 is YSYEKL. Trimming took 2 bases from V and 5 from J; bases not matched to a gene: 18. This CDR3 reads CASSQRLSQLGQGVETQYF. The CDR3 bases are TGCGCCAGCAGCCAACGTTTGTCCCAGCTGGGACAGGGAGTGGAGACCCAGTACTTC.

The chain has TRBV3-1 (or the pseudogene TRBV3-2) and TRBJ1-2, with TRBD1 matching 7 bases. J was trimmed by 3 bases and V by 2 bases; bases with no gene match: 9. CDR1 and CDR2 (germline): LGHDT, YNNKEL (reference sequence). The CDR3 extends over 16 amino acids. CDR3 bases: TGTGCCAGCAGCCAACCCCAGGGGGGTTCGTACTATGGCTACACCTTC. Translation: CASSQPQGGSYYGYTF.

This clone was picked up one time. The V call is TRBV28, the J call TRBJ2-6; D ambiguous. Trimming pared 8 bases from V and 2 bases from J, leaving 4 bases between. CDR1 is MDHEN, CDR2 SYDVKM, per germline. This CDR3 is 12 amino acids long. CDR3 DNA: TGTGCCAGCCACACTGGGGCCAACGTCCTGACTTTC. Translated: CASHTGANVLTF.

The chain combines TRBV2 with TRBJ1-1, with D perhaps TRBD1 (6 bases). There are 13 residues in the CDR3. Deletions cut 4 bases from V and 7 bases from J, with 13 bases between. Germline CDR1 reads SNHLY; CDR2 reads FYNNEI. CDR3 amino acids: CASSGPGGFEAFF. CDR3 coding DNA: TGTGCCAGCAGTGGTCCGGGGGGCTTTGAAGCTTTCTTT.

V usage is TRBV10-3 and J usage is TRBJ1-1; 8 bases match TRBD1. Germline loops: CDR1 ENHRY, CDR2 SYGVKD. Trimming removed 4 bases from V and 11 bases from J; junction bases left unmatched: 3. This CDR3 is built from 11 residues. CDR3 sequence: CAISGQGPAFF. The CDR3 bases are TGTGCCATCAGTGGACAGGGGCCCGCTTTCTTT.

The genes are TRBV19 and TRBJ2-7; tentatively, D is TRBD1 (5 bases). The length of the CDR3 is 12 residues. V dropped 4 bases and J dropped 4 bases, with 8 bases sitting between them. Germline V gene data show CDR1 as LNHDA and CDR2 as SQIVND (reference sequence). The CDR3 coding sequence is TGTGCCAGTAGTACCCAGGGTTACGAGCAGTACTTC. It yields the protein CASSTQGYEQYF.

The chain recombines TRBV3-1 (or the pseudogene TRBV3-2) with TRBJ1-2, with a weak D call TRBD1 (6 bases). The CDR3 is made up of 14 amino acids. Deletions cut 1 base from V and 2 bases from J, with 8 bases between. Germline V gene sequence: CDR1 LGHDT, CDR2 YNNKEL (reference sequence). The DNA for the CDR3 is TGTGCCAGCAGCCAAGGGGGGCGCAACTATGGCTACACCTTC. Its translation: CASSQGGRNYGYTF.

This clone was recorded a few times. The gene calls are TRBV6-5 and TRBJ2-1; 11 bases match TRBD2. Trimming removed 7 bases from V and 7 bases from J; junction bases left unmatched: 6. The CDR3 loop spans 14 amino acids. Germline CDR1 reads MNHEY; CDR2 reads SVGAGI. CDR3 amino acids: CASNLAGGPNEQFF. The CDR3 DNA follows: TGTGCCAGCAATTTAGCGGGAGGGCCAAATGAGCAGTTCTTC.

The J gene is TRBJ2-5, the V gene TRBV13; TRBD1 aligns across 9 bases. The CDR3 runs to 17 residues. Trimming cost V 2 bases and J 5 bases; bases outside gene matches: 12. CDR1 and CDR2 from the germline V gene are PRHDT and FYEKMQ (reference sequence). In DNA, the CDR3 is TGTGCCAGCAGCTTATACGGCGGTACAGGGGGCACGGAGACCCAGTACTTC. Its protein is CASSLYGGTGGTETQYF. The variable domain in full, completed from reference TRBV13 and TRBJ2-5, reads AAGVIQSPRHLIKEKRETATLKCYPIPRHDTVYWYQQGPGQDPQFLISFYEKMQSDKGSIPDRFSAQQFSDYHSELNMSSLELGDSALYFCASSLYGGTGGTETQYFGPGTRLLVL.

The chain recombines TRBV2 with TRBJ2-1, with 9 bases lining up with TRBD1. The V segment lost 6 bases and the J segment 1 base; nucleotides outside the gene matches: 10. The CDR3 sequence is 17 residues long. Per germline, CDR1 SNHLY and CDR2 FYNNEI. The chain's CDR3 is CASSPAEGTGSYNEQFF. The CDR3 coding sequence is TGTGCCAGCAGCCCGGCCGAGGGGACAGGGTCCTACAATGAGCAGTTCTTC.

Worth noting for this clone: Other DNA sequences in this specimen translate into the identical CDR3. The J gene is TRBJ2-5, the V gene TRBV5-1; weak D call: TRBD2 (6 bases). This CDR3 region has 12 residues. The germline V gene has CDR1 SGHRS and CDR2 YFSETQ. The V gene lost 4 bases and the J gene lost 2 bases, with 6 bases spanning the gap. CDR3 in DNA: TGCGCCAGCAGCCGGGGGCAAGAGACCCAGTACTTC. Its translation: CASSRGQETQYF.

This clone appeared once. The J gene is TRBJ1-2, the V gene TRBV6-5; D may be TRBD1 (5 bases). With 5 bases removed from V and 6 bases from J, the gap between germline ends came to 13 bases. The CDR3 spans 13 residues. Germline assignment: CDR1 MNHEY and CDR2 SVGAGI. CDR3 sequence: CASSTEWGDGYTF. CDR3 in DNA: TGTGCCAGCAGTACCGAGTGGGGCGATGGCTACACCTTC.

The genes are TRBV24-1 and TRBJ2-1; tentatively, D is TRBD2 (6 bases). The CDR3 is 13 residues long. CDR1 KGHDR and CDR2 SFDVKD come from the germline V gene. V was shortened by 1 base and J by 8 bases, with 8 bases between the two germline ends. CDR3 in DNA: TGTGCCACCAGTGATTTTTCTAGCGATGAGCAGTTCTTC. Protein sequence: CATSDFSSDEQFF.

The J gene is TRBJ2-7, the V gene TRBV14, with a weak D call TRBD2 (5 bases). With 4 bases removed from V and 2 bases from J, the gap between germline ends came to 15 bases. CDR3 length: 15 amino acids. The germline gives CDR1 SGHDN, CDR2 FVKESK. The CDR3 DNA reads as TGTGCCAGCAGCCCCTCCGGGATGGGCCCCTACGAGCAGTACTTC. It yields the protein CASSPSGMGPYEQYF.

The V and J genes are TRBV6-2 or TRBV6-3 and TRBJ1-5, with D tentatively TRBD1 (5 bases). V lost 2 bases and J lost 7, with 18 bases in between. Looked up from germline, CDR1 is MNHEY and CDR2 is SVGEGT. The CDR3 spans 16 residues. Here the CDR3 reads CASSYAPGGAGQPQHF. The CDR3 coding sequence is TGTGCCAGCAGTTACGCGCCAGGTGGGGCTGGGCAGCCCCAGCATTTT.

This clone showed up just a few times. This rearrangement joins TRBV6-5 to TRBJ2-1; TRBD2 aligns across 8 bases. J gave up 9 bases and V 6 bases, and 13 bases lay outside the gene matches. Germline loops: CDR1 MNHEY, CDR2 SVGAGI. The CDR3 runs to 15 residues. CDR3 protein: CASSDSGLVGGEQFF. Written as DNA, the CDR3 is TGTGCCAGCAGCGATTCGGGACTAGTTGGAGGTGAGCAGTTCTTC.

The chain employs TRBV6-5 and TRBJ2-4; no clear D. The CDR3 length is 13 residues. Germline values: CDR1 MNHEY, CDR2 SVGAGI. Trimming removed 7 bases from V and 1 base from J, with 8 bases in between. The CDR3 nucleotides are TGTGCCAGCATGGCCATCGCCAAAAACATTCAGTACTTC. Translation gives CASMAIAKNIQYF.

The chain couples TRBV5-4 to TRBJ2-5; no firm D call. V shed 0 bases and J shed 3 bases, with 6 bases lying between them. Germline CDR1 and CDR2: SGHNT and YYREEE (reference sequence). CDR3 length: 13 residues. DNA for the CDR3: TGTGCCAGCAGCTTGGGCGGAGAAGAGACCCAGTACTTC. It specifies CASSLGGEETQYF.

The rearrangement links TRBV5-1 to TRBJ2-2; D possibly corresponds to TRBD2 (6 bases). This CDR3 region has 13 residues. V dropped 3 bases and J dropped 3 bases, with 6 bases sitting between them. From germline, CDR1 is SGHRS and CDR2 YFSETQ. DNA of the CDR3: TGCGCCAGCAGCTGGGGGGACACCGGGGAGCTGTTTTTT. It translates to CASSWGDTGELFF.

This clone has only one observation. The chain couples TRBV12-3 or TRBV12-4 to TRBJ2-1, with a possible D match to TRBD1 (6 bases). V was trimmed by 2 bases and J by 11 bases, leaving 7 bases between them. The CDR3 length is 11 residues. The CDR3 nucleotides are TGTGCCAGCAGTTTAACAGGGAAGCAGTTCTTC. Translation: CASSLTGKQFF.

V and J are TRBV29-1 and TRBJ2-3, with 7 positions matching TRBD2. V trimming: 0 bases; J trimming: 4 bases; junction bases outside the gene matches: 10. The CDR3 runs to 16 residues. Germline V gives CDR1 SQVTM, CDR2 ANQGSEA. The CDR3 region is CSVEDGWGGKSDTQYF. CDR3 coding DNA: TGCAGCGTTGAAGATGGGTGGGGGGGGAAGTCAGATACGCAGTATTTT.